These 7 T cell receptor beta chains share one sample of origin, sequenced in a study of identical twins. Via MiXCR, TCRdb re-called the 5' RACE reads, giving one row per CDR3 protein. This sample has hundreds of thousands of distinct CDR3 sequences, with 5.5% to 6.5% found just once. Sample: naive T cells sorted from blood. These receptors all come from a young man in good health.

This clonotype was recorded many times. J is TRBJ1-2 and V is TRBV2; D might be TRBD1 (6 bases). This CDR3 spans 16 amino acids. The V end was cut by 4 bases, the J end by 0 bases, with 15 bases between. Germline CDR1 SNHLY, CDR2 FYNNEI. The CDR3 protein is CASSGPGTQTNYGYTF. In nucleotides, the CDR3 is TGTGCCAGCAGTGGACCTGGGACACAGACTAACTATGGCTACACCTTC.

This clonotype was found many times. The chain recombines TRBV9 with TRBJ2-1; no clear D. Trimming removed 4 bases from V and 0 bases from J, with 5 bases in between. Germline V gene lookup returns CDR1 SGDLS and CDR2 YYNGEE. This CDR3 contains 13 residues. CDR3 sequence: CASSRVSYNEQFF. The CDR3 bases are TGTGCCAGCAGCCGGGTCTCCTACAATGAGCAGTTCTTC.

This clonotype was seen at least ten times. CDR3 region: CASISSLGSANTGELFF. The CDR3 DNA follows: TGCGCCAGCATATCCTCCCTAGGGAGCGCGAACACCGGGGAGCTGTTTTTT. This sequence joins TRBV10-2 and TRBJ2-2; D might be TRBD2 (5 bases). Trimming left V 7 bases short and J 0 bases short, with 18 bases between. Germline V gives CDR1 WSHSY, CDR2 SAAADI. The CDR3 is made up of 17 amino acids.

At least ten counts were recorded for this clonotype. CDR3 region: CATSDTSTVDTQYF. DNA of the CDR3: TGTGCCACCAGTGATACATCGACAGTAGATACGCAGTATTTT. This rearrangement joins TRBV24-1 to TRBJ2-3, with D maybe TRBD1 (5 bases). CDR3 size: 14 residues. V lost 3 bases and J lost 5, with 11 bases in between. Per the germline V gene, CDR1 is KGHDR and CDR2 is SFDVKD.

The table lists this clonotype with a few counts. V usage is TRBV6-5 and J usage is TRBJ1-2, with D tentatively TRBD1 (5 bases). Germline CDR1 is MNHEY and CDR2 is SVGAGI. This CDR3 has 14 amino acids. The V end lost 2 bases, the J end lost 0 bases, and 7 bases lay between the germline ends. CDR3 residues: CASSYEGTNYGYTF. The DNA for the CDR3 is TGTGCCAGCAGTTACGAGGGGACTAACTATGGCTACACCTTC.

This clonotype was picked up many times. CDR3 in amino acids: CAISGTQETQYF. The CDR3 bases are TGTGCCATCAGCGGGACTCAAGAGACCCAGTACTTC. This chain connects TRBV10-3 to TRBJ2-5; tentative D call: TRBD2 (6 bases). The CDR3 contains 12 residues. Germline CDR1 reads ENHRY; CDR2 reads SYGVKD. The V and J ends lost 6 bases and 2 bases respectively, with 7 bases between them.

The sample holds many counts of this clonotype. V usage is TRBV5-1 and J usage is TRBJ1-4; no firm D call. Trimming removed 0 bases at V and 8 bases at J, with 11 bases between. This CDR3 has 14 residues. CDR1 and CDR2 (germline): SGHRS, YFSETQ. CDR3 sequence reads: CASSLEAVGEKLFF. The CDR3 region has the DNA TGCGCCAGCAGCTTGGAGGCAGTAGGAGAAAAACTGTTTTTT.